This entry lists 23 T cell receptor beta chains sequenced from one sample in a study of blood T cell repertoires in COVID-19. Assay: immunoSEQ multiplex PCR; the TCRdb copy retains only in-frame clones and omits some. The repertoire holds 250,000 to 300,000 clones, with over 70% as singletons. Sequencing input: peripheral blood. These receptors originate from a woman aged 80 or over with acute or convalescent COVID-19.

In this sample, this clone turned up a few times. This chain connects TRBV20-1 to TRBJ1-5; 7 bases line up with TRBD1. Germline CDR1 reads DFQATT; CDR2 reads SNEGSKA (reference sequence). J gave up 2 bases and V 3 bases, and 7 bases lay outside the gene matches. This CDR3 comprises 15 residues. The CDR3 DNA reads TGCAGTGCTAGTAAAGGGGGCTGGGGCAATCAGCCCCAGCATTTT. This translates into CSASKGGWGNQPQHF.

The chain carries TRBV18 and TRBJ1-2; tentative D call: TRBD1 (6 bases). The V gene's germline CDR1 is KGHSH and CDR2 LQKENI. The CDR3 runs 13 residues. Trimming cost V 3 bases and J 8 bases, with 13 bases left between them. CDR3 amino acids: CASSPQGLDGYTF. The CDR3 coding sequence is TGTGCCAGCTCACCTCAGGGGCTCGACGGCTACACCTTC.

The rearrangement joins TRBV28 to TRBJ2-7, with 7 bases fitting TRBD1. Germline V gene sequence: CDR1 MDHEN, CDR2 SYDVKM. The CDR3 runs to 14 residues. J was trimmed by 4 bases and V by 6 bases; bases with no gene match: 9. The CDR3 nucleotides are TGTGCCAGCAGACCGGGACAGTTATCTTACGAGCAGTACTTC. This gives the protein CASRPGQLSYEQYF.

The V gene is TRBV19, the J gene TRBJ1-4; perhaps TRBD1 as D (5 bases). Germline V gene lookup returns CDR1 LNHDA and CDR2 SQIVND (reference sequence). Trimming stripped 5 bases from V and 0 bases from J, with 7 bases between. The CDR3 covers 14 residues. This chain's CDR3 is CASSDSATNEKLFF. The CDR3, as DNA: TGTGCCAGTAGTGACAGTGCAACTAATGAAAAACTGTTTTTT.

This chain joins TRBV5-8 and TRBJ1-4, with 10 bases lining up with TRBD1. This CDR3 has 15 residues. The ends lost 4 bases at V and 5 bases at J; junction bases unmatched: 5. Germline-derived CDR1 and CDR2 are SGHTS and YDEGEE. The CDR3 DNA is TGTGCCAGCAGCGAAGGACAGGGGGGGAATGAAAAACTGTTTTTT. This sequence encodes CASSEGQGGNEKLFF.

The chain combines TRBV30 with TRBJ2-2; 8 positions match TRBD2. Unmatched junction bases numbered 3, after V lost 2 bases and J lost 4 bases. The CDR3 runs 14 residues. Germline CDR1 GTSNPN, CDR2 SVGIG (reference sequence). The CDR3 here is CAWSSLAGTGELFF. The CDR3 region has the DNA TGTGCCTGGAGTAGCCTAGCGGGCACCGGGGAGCTGTTTTTT.

DNA of the CDR3: TGTGCCAGCAGCTTTAATGCGGGGGGGGGCAATGAGCAGTTCTTC. Residues: CASSFNAGGGNEQFF. The chain couples TRBV7-6 to TRBJ2-1; 9 nucleotides agree with TRBD2. V lost 3 bases and J lost 6; bases outside the gene matches: 6. The CDR3 runs to 15 residues. Germline V gene sequence: CDR1 SGHVS, CDR2 FNYEAQ.

The chain couples TRBV6-6 to TRBJ1-3; the match to TRBD1 covers 8 bases. The CDR3 is 16 residues long. V lost 2 bases, J lost 4 bases, and 7 bases stayed unmatched. From germline, CDR1 is MNHNY and CDR2 SVGAGI (reference sequence). The DNA of the CDR3 is TGTGCCAGCAGTTACCCATTTGGACAGGGAGGAAACACCATATATTTT. The encoded protein is CASSYPFGQGGNTIYF.

This clone appeared once. This chain links TRBV5-1 with TRBJ1-2, with TRBD1 identical over 9 bases. The CDR3 loop spans 14 amino acids. After removal of 4 bases from V and 4 bases from J, the junction contained 5 bases not matched to a gene. Germline CDR1 and CDR2: SGHRS and YFSETQ. CDR3 protein: CASSLGQGSYGYTF. The CDR3 region has the DNA TGCGCCAGCAGCCTGGGACAGGGAAGCTATGGCTACACCTTC.

This chain uses TRBV5-1 with TRBJ1-2; TRBD1 aligns across 7 bases. The V and J ends lost 2 bases and 2 bases, in that order; junction bases with no gene match: 9. From germline, CDR1 is SGHRS and CDR2 YFSETQ. The length of the CDR3 is 16 residues. This CDR3 is CASSFSSTGANYGYTF. Here the CDR3 DNA reads TGCGCCAGCAGCTTTTCCAGCACAGGGGCGAACTATGGCTACACCTTC.

The chain carries TRBV3-1 (or the pseudogene TRBV3-2) and TRBJ2-5; D possibly corresponds to TRBD1 (6 bases). V shed 3 bases and J shed 4 bases, with 9 bases lying between them. CDR3 length equals 13 residues. The V gene's germline CDR1 is LGHDT and CDR2 YNNKEL (reference sequence). CDR3 in DNA: TGTGCCAGCAGCCATAGGGGGACAGAGACCCAGTACTTC. As protein: CASSHRGTETQYF.

This sequence joins TRBV6-6 and TRBJ2-3, with D perhaps TRBD2 (7 bases). Per germline, CDR1 MNHNY and CDR2 SVGAGI (reference sequence). The CDR3 consists of 12 residues. V lost 11 bases to trimming and J lost 4 bases, with 13 bases between them. CDR3 DNA: TGTGCCTATGGGGGGGGCCCAGATACGCAGTATTTT. Its translation: CAYGGGPDTQYF.

The CDR3 bases are TGTGCCAGCAGTTACTCGAGTCTACCCGAGCAGTTCTTC. Translating it yields CASSYSSLPEQFF. This chain connects TRBV6-6 to TRBJ2-1; D unclear. Deletions cut 0 bases from V and 10 bases from J, with 10 bases between. Germline-derived CDR1 and CDR2 are MNHNY and SVGAGI (reference sequence). The CDR3 runs 13 residues.

V gene TRBV27 combines with J gene TRBJ1-3; D not certain. There are 14 residues in the CDR3. Germline V gene sequence: CDR1 MNHEY, CDR2 SMNVEV (reference sequence). V was clipped by 4 bases and J by 4 bases, with 11 bases between them. As DNA, the CDR3 is TGTGCCAGCAGTTCCTGGACGGGAGGAAACACCATATATTTT. Translating gives CASSSWTGGNTIYF.

The V and J genes are TRBV5-5 and TRBJ1-4; no clear D gene. V dropped 4 bases and J dropped 1 base, with 11 bases sitting between them. The CDR3 totals 15 residues. Per the germline V gene, CDR1 is SGHKS and CDR2 is YYEKEE (reference sequence). DNA of the CDR3: TGTGCCAGCAGCGTGTGGGGAGTAACTAATGAAAAACTGTTTTTT. Amino acid sequence: CASSVWGVTNEKLFF.

The chain carries TRBV14 and TRBJ2-4; D unresolved. V was shortened by 0 bases and J by 6 bases, with 6 bases between the two germline ends. CDR1 and CDR2 from the germline V gene are SGHDN and FVKESK. The length of the CDR3 is 13 residues. The CDR3 nucleotides are TGTGCCAGCAGCCAAGACCCAGGAAACATTCAGTACTTC. Amino acid sequence: CASSQDPGNIQYF.

This chain joins TRBV5-1 and TRBJ1-3; TRBD1 matches 8 bases. This CDR3 has 18 amino acids. Looked up from germline, CDR1 is SGHRS and CDR2 is YFSETQ. The junction had 13 bases not matched to a gene; V was cut back by 5 bases and J by 0 bases. In nucleotides, the CDR3 is TGCGCCAGCAGGAGTACCCCCGGGACAGGACCCTCTGGAAACACCATATATTTT. Amino acids: CASRSTPGTGPSGNTIYF.

This clone was recorded only once. The genes are TRBV6-5 and TRBJ2-3, with D perhaps TRBD1 (5 bases). V lost 4 bases, J lost 1 base, and 12 bases lay in between. The CDR3 is 15 amino acids. Germline lookup yields CDR1 MNHEY and CDR2 SVGAGI. The chain's CDR3 is CASSSRGRGTDTQYF. In DNA, the CDR3 is TGTGCCAGCAGTTCAAGGGGTAGGGGCACAGATACGCAGTATTTT.

The chain joins TRBV4-3 to TRBJ1-1; 9 bases fit TRBD1. V was pared by 0 bases and J by 8 bases, with 7 bases of the junction left unmatched. The germline V gene has CDR1 LGHNA and CDR2 YSLEER. The CDR3 totals 15 residues. This CDR3 is CASSQETGGLAEAFF. In DNA, the CDR3 is TGCGCCAGCAGCCAAGAGACAGGGGGGCTGGCAGAAGCTTTCTTT.

The chain has TRBV2 and TRBJ1-1; TRBD1 agrees at 7 bases. Germline assignment: CDR1 SNHLY and CDR2 FYNNEI. The CDR3 has 13 amino acids. The V segment lost 8 bases and the J segment 6 bases; nucleotides outside the gene matches: 9. The CDR3 loop reads CASERTGRSEAFF. The DNA for the CDR3 is TGTGCCAGCGAAAGGACAGGTCGGTCTGAAGCTTTCTTT.

Comment on this clone: The same CDR3 also results from other DNA sequences found in this sample. The chain couples TRBV9 to TRBJ1-1; possibly TRBD1 for D (5 bases). V was cut by 3 bases and J by 1 base, with 7 bases left in between. Per germline, CDR1 SGDLS and CDR2 YYNGEE. This CDR3 contains 13 residues. CDR3 region: CASSETGNTEAFF. CDR3 DNA: TGTGCCAGCAGCGAAACAGGGAACACTGAAGCTTTCTTT.

In DNA, the CDR3 is TGTGCCAGTAGTGCGGAAGGACTAGCGGGGGGGACTGTGGTTGAGACCCAGTACTTC. Protein sequence: CASSAEGLAGGTVVETQYF. This sequence joins TRBV19 and TRBJ2-5; TRBD2 aligns across 15 bases. CDR3 length: 19 amino acids. Per the germline V gene, CDR1 is LNHDA and CDR2 is SQIVND (reference sequence). The junction had 15 bases not matched to a gene; V was cut back by 5 bases and J by 5 bases.

A single count supports this clone. CDR3 coding DNA: TGTGCCAGCAGCACCCTAGCTAGCGGGAGGTCCCAAGAGACCCAGTACTTC. The encoded protein is CASSTLASGRSQETQYF. The gene calls are TRBV21-1 and TRBJ2-5; TRBD2 is the table's D call, not checked against the DNA. TRBV21-1 is reported as a pseudogene. This CDR3 has 17 residues.